This T cell receptor (beta chain) was captured in a study of T cell responses to AZD1222 COVID-19 vaccine. Trimming took 3 bases from V and 9 from J; bases not matched to a gene: 7. The germline CDR1 and CDR2 sequences are LGHDT and YNNKEL (reference sequence). The CDR3 loop spans 15 amino acids. Doses given second, at about 4 or about 12 weeks, were pooled. For this clone: The antigen is not known.

Study outcomes and limitations: In the spike-specific TCR repertoire, nearly half reportedly target unmutated variant regions. Donors skewed white British and female; clonal diversity was possibly underestimated.

Sequenced by immunoSEQ multiplex PCR; TCRdb stores in-frame clones only, minus some. The table has 150,000 or so clones, roughly 92% seen once. The sample consisted of peripheral blood, taken 28 days after the second AZD1222 dose. V and J are TRBV3-1 (or the pseudogene TRBV3-2) and TRBJ2-1; 11 positions match TRBD2. This TCR was sampled from an adult who received the AZD1222 COVID-19 vaccine. CDR3 loop: CASSQILAGDFEQFF. CDR3 DNA sequence: TGTGCCAGCAGCCAGATACTAGCGGGAGACTTTGAGCAGTTCTTC.